This TCR beta chain comes out of a study of T cells expressing NK-cell markers. Regarding the study as a whole: These clonotypes, the leaders elsewhere, also led the CD3+CD56-NKG2C+ fraction in a handful of donors.

TCRdb re-called the 5' RACE reads, yielding one record per CDR3 amino acid sequence without DNA. Its table records roughly 120,000 distinct CDR3 sequences. With respect to this clonotype: The antigen is undetermined.

CDR3 length: 13 amino acids. The germline V gene encodes CDR1 LGHDT and CDR2 YNNKEL (reference sequence). The receptor's source is a woman between 18 and 70 years old in good health. The material sequenced was blood T cells: a sorted CD56 or NKG2C T cell subset, CD4+ or CD8+ T cells, or bulk PBMC T cells (not recorded which). The chain recombines TRBV3-1 with TRBJ2-5; checking the TCRdb D call of TRBD1 is not possible without DNA. Here the CDR3 reads CASRGTDQETQYF.